Sequencing of this TCR beta chain was carried out in a study of shared clonotypes between healthy human individuals. Only one count was recorded for this clone. Antigen unknown. Study-wide results and caveats: As a rule, naive subsets had a larger estimated richness than memory subsets. Several donors held roughly 5% of naive CD4 clonotypes in common. Non-shared clonotypes showed lower generation probabilities than clonotypes common to all four donors.

The CDR3 covers 15 residues. Trimming shortened V by 5 bases and J by 0 bases, and 12 bases separated the two germline ends. In germline, CDR1 is MNHEY, CDR2 SVGAGI. At a deep level, the assay was run. Libraries were prepared by immunoSEQ multiplex PCR; TCRdb keeps only in-frame clonotypes and omits some of them. The repertoire holds over 2 million clones, with around 93% as singletons. The TCR sequence derives from a man aged 18 to 35 in good health. Some clones in this sample may be carry-over from other donors' samples. The J gene is TRBJ2-3, the V gene TRBV6-5; D not resolved. The specimen sequenced was naive CD4+ T cells from PBMCs. Subset described: CD45RA+ positively selected. Here the CDR3 reads CASSPGRISTDTQYF. The CDR3 DNA is TGTGCCAGCAGTCCAGGACGCATTAGCACAGATACGCAGTATTTT.